This TCR beta chain was found in a study of glioma-infiltrating T cells. As regards this clonotype: The antigen is unknown.

TCR alpha and beta CDR3 regions were amplified from RNA using iRepertoire nested multiplex PCR. From the multiplex PCR reads, TCRdb called clonotypes with MiXCR, one entry per CDR3 protein. The repertoire consists of 300,000 to 450,000 distinct CDR3 sequences, with less than 50% occurring once and the leading ten covering 12%. V lost 6 bases and J lost 6; bases outside the gene matches: 6. Germline-derived CDR1 and CDR2 are SQVTM and ANQGSEA. The CDR3 has 12 residues. General study findings and limits: Patients with low tissue-blood divergence carried a signature set of shared blood CDR3 motifs. Non-neoplastic patients had below-expected tissue-blood divergence, while all gliomas exceeded expectation.

The TCR sequence derives from a human donor with low-grade glioma or glioblastoma, undergoing nonglioma brain surgery, or in good health (not recorded which). Specimen: glioma tissue, nonneoplastic brain tissue, or PBMCs (not recorded which). The V and J genes are TRBV29-1 and TRBJ1-1; TRBD1 aligns across 8 bases. The CDR3 DNA reads as TGCAGCGTCCGGACAGGGCAGTCTGAAGCTTTCTTT. This gives the protein CSVRTGQSEAFF. Drawing the rest from reference TRBV29-1 and TRBJ1-1, the complete variable domain is SAVISQKPSRDICQRGTSLTIQCQVDSQVTMMFWYRQQPGQSLTLIATANQGSEATYESGFVIDKFPISRPNLTFSTLTVSNMSPEDSSIYLCSVRTGQSEAFFGQGTRLTVV.